This note documents a single T cell receptor beta chain sequence. Its antigen is unknown. The CDR3 has 15 residues. The V gene end was trimmed by 1 base and the J gene end by 0 bases; junction bases not matched to a gene: 3. In germline, CDR1 is LNHDA, CDR2 SQIVND (reference sequence). The record originates from a study of a mutant IDH1 vaccine in newly diagnosed glioma. Time point reported: week 47, end of study. The investigators gave 300 ug of mutant IDH1 20-mer peptide in each vaccine dose, together with topical imiquimod. Sequenced by immunoSEQ multiplex PCR; TCRdb stores in-frame clones only, minus some. The sample yields around 61,000 clones, 75% seen once.

The J gene is TRBJ2-7, the V gene TRBV19; TRBD1 matches at 7 bases. The source was PBMCs, collected from a glioma patient whose treatment included an IDH1 peptide vaccine. The clonotype comes from a man aged 50-60 years with glioma. In DNA form, the CDR3 reads TGTGCCAGTAGTATAGTCCCAGGGGGCTCCTACGAGCAGTACTTC. This encodes CASSIVPGGSYEQYF.